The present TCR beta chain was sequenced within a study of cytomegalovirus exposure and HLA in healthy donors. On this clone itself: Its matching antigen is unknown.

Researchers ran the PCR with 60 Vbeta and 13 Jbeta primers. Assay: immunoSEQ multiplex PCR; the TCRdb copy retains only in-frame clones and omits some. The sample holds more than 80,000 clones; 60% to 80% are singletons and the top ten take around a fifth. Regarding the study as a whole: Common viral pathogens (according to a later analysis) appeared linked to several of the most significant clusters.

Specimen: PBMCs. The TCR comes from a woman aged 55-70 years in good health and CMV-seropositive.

This CDR3 is CASSYGTGGNQPQHF. The CDR3 DNA reads TGTGCCAGCAGTTACGGGACAGGGGGGAATCAGCCCCAGCATTTT. The V call is TRBV6-6, the J call TRBJ1-5; TRBD1 matches at 11 bases. This CDR3 is 15 amino acids long. From germline, CDR1 is MNHNY and CDR2 SVGAGI (reference sequence). The ends lost 2 bases at V and 4 bases at J; junction bases unmatched: 1.